These T cell receptor beta chains were read from a single sample in a study of blood T cell repertoires in COVID-19. Repertoires were generated with immunoSEQ multiplex PCR, while TCRdb's copy carries only in-frame clones and drops some. Of over 200,000 clones in the sample, approximately 86% were seen once. Specimen: PBMCs or T cells enriched from blood (not recorded which). These receptors came from a woman aged 25 to 45 who had been exposed to COVID-19. The CDR3 runs from the conserved cysteine through the conserved F or W. The D gene is left open where the match is weak. Size is omitted from some rows. Given values are once, few, many or a class for expanded clones.

J: TRBJ1-5; D: TRBD1; size: NA; V: TRBV30; DNA: TGTGCCTGGAGTGCCGGGACAGGGAATCAGCCCCAGCATTTT; CDR3: CAWSAGTGNQPQHF
J: TRBJ1-4; D: TRBD1; size: NA; V: TRBV19; DNA: TGTGCCAGTAGTCCGGGACAGACAACTAATGAAAAACTGTTTTTT; CDR3: CASSPGQTTNEKLFF
J: TRBJ2-5; D: TRBD1; size: NA; V: TRBV7-3; DNA: TGTGCCAGCAGCCCTACAGGGGGCGTGGAGACCCAGTACTTC; CDR3: CASSPTGGVETQYF
J: TRBJ1-4; D: NA; size: once; V: TRBV4-2; DNA: TGTGCCAGCAGCCAGGAGGGACGGTTTAATGAAAAACTGTTTTTT; CDR3: CASSQEGRFNEKLFF
J: TRBJ1-1; D: TRBD1; size: NA; V: TRBV28; DNA: TGTGCCAGCAGTAGTTGGCGGACAGGGGGCCCGAACACTGAAGCTTTCTTT; CDR3: CASSSWRTGGPNTEAFF
J: TRBJ2-1; D: NA; size: NA; V: TRBV18; DNA: TGTGCCAGCTCACCACGCCGGACAGAAGCAAACAATGAGCAGTTCTTC; CDR3: CASSPRRTEANNEQFF
J: TRBJ2-3; D: TRBD1; size: NA; V: TRBV2; DNA: TGTGCCAGCAGTGCAGGGGGAGGCACAGATACGCAGTATTTT; CDR3: CASSAGGGTDTQYF
J: TRBJ2-2; D: TRBD1; size: NA; V: TRBV5-1; DNA: TGCGCCAGCAGCTCCGGACAGGTTCAAACCGGGGAGCTGTTTTTT; CDR3: CASSSGQVQTGELFF
J: TRBJ2-2; D: NA; size: NA; V: TRBV7-6; DNA: TGTGCCAGCAGCTTAGTTAGAAAAAACACCGGGGAGCTGTTTTTT; CDR3: CASSLVRKNTGELFF
J: TRBJ2-1; D: TRBD1; size: NA; V: TRBV9; DNA: TGTGCCAGCAGAAAAGACGGGACAGGGCACAATGAGCAGTTCTTC; CDR3: CASRKDGTGHNEQFF
J: TRBJ1-2; D: NA; size: NA; V: TRBV28; DNA: TGTGCCAGCAGACCTGACAGCAACTATGGCTACACCTTC; CDR3: CASRPDSNYGYTF
J: TRBJ1-2; D: NA; size: NA; V: TRBV21-1; DNA: TGTGCCAGCAGCAAACGGGGGACTGGCTACACCTTC; CDR3: CASSKRGTGYTF
J: TRBJ1-3; D: NA; size: NA; V: TRBV4-1; DNA: TGCGCCAGCAGCCAAGTTGGCGGAAGCACTGGAAACACCATATATTTT; CDR3: CASSQVGGSTGNTIYF
J: TRBJ1-4; D: NA; size: NA; V: TRBV2; DNA: TGTGCCAGCAGTGAAGAGGACATCAGATTGGTAGATGAAAAACTGTTTTTT; CDR3: CASSEEDIRLVDEKLFF
J: TRBJ2-3; D: NA; size: NA; V: TRBV5-1; DNA: TGCGCCAGTTCCGTGAGTCTTACCCAGGGTATGGATACGCAGTATTTT; CDR3: CASSVSLTQGMDTQYF
J: TRBJ1-3; D: TRBD1; size: once; V: TRBV15; DNA: TGTGCCACCAGCAGGGCCCCGGGACAGGTCGGAAACACCATATATTTT; CDR3: CATSRAPGQVGNTIYF
J: TRBJ2-7; D: NA; size: NA; V: TRBV7-9; DNA: TGTGCCAGCAGCTTAGTAGGGGCCGAGCAGTACTTC; CDR3: CASSLVGAEQYF
J: TRBJ2-2; D: TRBD2; size: NA; V: TRBV4-2; DNA: TGTGCCAGCAGCCAAGATCCCGGGACTAGCTACACCGGGGAGCTGTTTTTT; CDR3: CASSQDPGTSYTGELFF
J: TRBJ2-7; D: NA; size: NA; V: TRBV11-2; DNA: TGTGCCAGCAGCGTAACAGCTGGTGGGTCCTACGAGCAGTACTTC; CDR3: CASSVTAGGSYEQYF
J: TRBJ2-5; D: TRBD2; size: NA; V: TRBV3-1/TRBV3-2; DNA: TGTGCCAGCAGCCCCAGATCGCAATGGGAGGGGACCCAGTACTTC; CDR3: CASSPRSQWEGTQYF
J: TRBJ2-7; D: TRBD2; size: once; V: TRBV6-1; DNA: TGTGCCAGCAGTGAAGTTGGGTGGCGGGGGGGCAATTCCTACGAGCAGTACTTC; CDR3: CASSEVGWRGGNSYEQYF
J: TRBJ2-7; D: TRBD2; size: NA; V: TRBV11-3; DNA: TGTGCCAGCAGTCCGGGGGGTTCCTACGAGCAGTACTTC; CDR3: CASSPGGSYEQYF
J: TRBJ2-1; D: TRBD2; size: NA; V: TRBV3-1/TRBV3-2; DNA: TGTGCCAGCAGCCAAGGGCCCAGCGGGGGGGCTTACAATGAGCAGTTCTTC; CDR3: CASSQGPSGGAYNEQFF
J: TRBJ2-1; D: TRBD1; size: NA; V: TRBV5-1; DNA: TGCGCCAGCAAGCGACAGGGGAACAATGAGCAGTTCTTC; CDR3: CASKRQGNNEQFF
J: TRBJ1-1; D: NA; size: NA; V: TRBV9; DNA: TGTGCCAGCAGCGCACAACCTTCAGGGGCCGGGACTGAAGCTTTCTTT; CDR3: CASSAQPSGAGTEAFF
J: TRBJ1-6; D: TRBD1; size: NA; V: TRBV18; DNA: TGTGCCAGCTCACCGGGACAGACTTCGGGATCACCCCTCCACTTT; CDR3: CASSPGQTSGSPLHF
J: TRBJ2-3; D: TRBD1; size: NA; V: TRBV27; DNA: TGTGCCAGCAGCAATTTAGGGACAGTTGGTGGCACAGATACGCAGTATTTT; CDR3: CASSNLGTVGGTDTQYF
J: TRBJ1-3; D: NA; size: once; V: TRBV5-1; DNA: TGCGCCAGCAGCTTCCGACAGAGAACTAAAGCTGGAAACACCATATATTTT; CDR3: CASSFRQRTKAGNTIYF
J: TRBJ2-3; D: NA; size: once; V: TRBV6-6; DNA: TGTGCCAGCAGTTACTCCGGGACATACACAGATACGCAGTATTTT; CDR3: CASSYSGTYTDTQYF
J: TRBJ1-5; D: NA; size: NA; V: TRBV6-5; DNA: TGTGCCAGCAGTTACTCGGGGGTCGGGGGTCAGCCCCAGCATTTT; CDR3: CASSYSGVGGQPQHF
J: TRBJ1-5; D: NA; size: NA; V: TRBV19; DNA: TGTGCCAGTAGTATAGAGGCGGGGAACAATCAGCCCCAGCATTTT; CDR3: CASSIEAGNNQPQHF
J: TRBJ2-3; D: TRBD2; size: NA; V: TRBV19; DNA: TGTGCCAGTACAGCGGGGGGACTGGATACGCAGTATTTT; CDR3: CASTAGGLDTQYF
J: TRBJ1-2; D: TRBD1; size: few; V: TRBV27; DNA: TGTGCCAGCGGCTGGGGACAGGGGTTCGGTAGCTACACCTTC; CDR3: CASGWGQGFGSYTF
J: TRBJ2-2; D: NA; size: NA; V: TRBV5-1; DNA: TGCGCCAGCAGCTTTACAGGTCTAGGCGGGGAGCTGTTTTTT; CDR3: CASSFTGLGGELFF
J: TRBJ2-3; D: NA; size: NA; V: TRBV28; DNA: TGTGCCAGCACCCGGGTGGCAGATACGCAGTATTTT; CDR3: CASTRVADTQYF
J: TRBJ1-6; D: NA; size: many; V: TRBV21-1; DNA: TGTGCCAGCAGCAAAGGGGAAGGGAGGGGTTCACCCCTCCACTTT; CDR3: CASSKGEGRGSPLHF
J: TRBJ1-2; D: TRBD1; size: few; V: TRBV27; DNA: TGTGCCAGCAGTGGGACAGGCTATAGGGGCTACACCTTC; CDR3: CASSGTGYRGYTF